Below are 29 T cell receptor beta chains sequenced from a single sample in a study of early T cells in non-severe SARS-CoV-2 infection. One entry per CDR3 protein, called by TCRdb with MiXCR from the 5' RACE reads. The sample yields fewer than 60,000 distinct CDR3 sequences, about 9.1% seen once. Material for sequencing was whole blood. The receptors here all came from an adult who was a healthcare worker with PCR-confirmed SARS-CoV-2 infection or an uninfected control (not recorded which).

In this sample, this clonotype turned up a few times. The V call is TRBV27, the J call TRBJ1-6, with 10 positions matching TRBD1. This CDR3 contains 17 residues. With V trimmed by 0 bases and J by 6 bases, 5 bases remained unmatched. Germline V gives CDR1 MNHEY, CDR2 SMNVEV (reference sequence). This CDR3 reads CASSLSTGGFGNSPLHF. CDR3 DNA: TGTGCCAGCAGTTTATCGACAGGGGGCTTTGGTAATTCACCCCTCCACTTT.

This clonotype was seen more than once but under ten times. The rearrangement links TRBV5-1 to TRBJ1-1; D is possibly TRBD1 (5 bases). Trimming removed 4 bases from V and 5 bases from J, with 15 bases in between. Germline V gene data show CDR1 as SGHRS and CDR2 as YFSETQ. The CDR3 is 14 amino acids. The CDR3 spells CASSPRGAGTEAFF. The CDR3, as DNA: TGCGCCAGCAGCCCGCGGGGCGCAGGGACTGAAGCTTTCTTT.

This clonotype was recorded many times. The chain combines TRBV5-8 with TRBJ2-3, with 8 bases fitting TRBD2. The CDR3 is 14 amino acids. The germline CDR1 and CDR2 sequences are SGHTS and YDEGEE. The trim removed 7 bases at V and 0 bases at J, leaving 4 bases unmatched. CDR3 sequence: CASGGGRSTDTQYF. The CDR3 region has the DNA TGTGCCAGCGGCGGGGGGCGCAGCACAGATACGCAGTATTTT.

The genes are TRBV12-3 or TRBV12-4 and TRBJ1-4, with 7 bases lining up with TRBD1. The CDR3 consists of 15 residues. J lost 10 bases, V lost 0 bases, and 8 bases had no gene match. CDR3 bases: TGTGCCAGCAGTTTAGCACAGGGGTTGAGAGGAAAACTGTTTTTT. Its protein product is CASSLAQGLRGKLFF.

The sample holds many counts of this clonotype. V usage is TRBV5-1 and J usage is TRBJ1-4; maybe TRBD1 (6 bases). V lost 2 bases, J lost 5 bases, and 10 bases lay in between. The CDR3 has 14 amino acids. CDR1 is SGHRS, CDR2 YFSETQ, per germline. As DNA, the CDR3 is TGCGCCAGCAGCTTCAACAGGGAAAATGAAAAACTGTTTTTT. This sequence encodes CASSFNRENEKLFF.

This clonotype came up many times. The chain combines TRBV30 with TRBJ2-4; D unresolved. The length of the CDR3 is 12 residues. The germline V gene has CDR1 GTSNPN and CDR2 SVGIG (reference sequence). The V gene lost 2 bases and the J gene lost 7 bases, with 9 bases spanning the gap. CDR3 nucleotides: TGTGCCTGGAGTCAAAACTGGAACATTCAGTACTTC. This sequence encodes CAWSQNWNIQYF.

Ten or more counts support this clonotype. V and J are TRBV20-1 and TRBJ2-1; 11 nucleotides align to TRBD2. In germline, CDR1 is DFQATT, CDR2 SNEGSKA (reference sequence). Losses at the gene ends were 1 base for V and 4 bases for J; bases not matched to a gene: 6. The CDR3 has 16 residues. CDR3 in DNA: TGCAGTGCTAGAGTCCCTAGCGGGGGGACTTACAATGAGCAGTTCTTC. Translated: CSARVPSGGTYNEQFF.

This clonotype was observed at least ten times. The CDR3 bases are TGTGCCAGCAGTTTATATCGGGGTTATGGCTACACCTTC. This gives the protein CASSLYRGYGYTF. This chain connects TRBV27 to TRBJ1-2, with D uncertain. In germline, CDR1 is MNHEY, CDR2 SMNVEV (reference sequence). With 1 base removed from V and 5 bases from J, the gap between germline ends came to 8 bases. CDR3 size: 13 residues.

The J gene is TRBJ2-1, the V gene TRBV6-2 or TRBV6-3; TRBD2 matches 10 bases. V lost 3 bases and J lost 2; bases outside the gene matches: 4. CDR3 length equals 16 residues. Germline loops: CDR1 MNHEY, CDR2 SVGEGT. Here the CDR3 DNA reads TGTGCCAGCAGTTATCAAGCGGGAGGGGCCTACAATGAGCAGTTCTTC. Amino acid sequence: CASSYQAGGAYNEQFF.

The sample holds many counts of this clonotype. The chain recombines TRBV7-9 with TRBJ1-2; D is undetermined. This CDR3 spans 13 amino acids. Germline V gives CDR1 SEHNR, CDR2 FQNEAQ (reference sequence). The germline V and J ends were trimmed by 3 bases and 5 bases, with 10 bases remaining between them. CDR3 residues: CASSFKSVYGYTF. The CDR3 DNA is TGTGCCAGCAGCTTTAAATCCGTTTATGGCTACACCTTC.

This clonotype was picked up a small number of times. The rearrangement joins TRBV13 to TRBJ2-6, with D perhaps assigned TRBD1 or TRBD2 (6 bases each). This CDR3 is built from 16 residues. Trimming pared 5 bases from V and 0 bases from J, leaving 11 bases between. The germline gives CDR1 PRHDT, CDR2 FYEKMQ (reference sequence). The chain's CDR3 is CASSPGDTSGANVLTF. CDR3 nucleotides: TGTGCCAGCAGCCCGGGGGACACCTCTGGGGCCAACGTCCTGACTTTC.

This clonotype was seen at least ten times. The chain couples TRBV29-1 to TRBJ2-1, with D possibly TRBD2 on 6 matching bases. Deletions cut 6 bases from V and 7 bases from J, with 16 bases between. CDR1 SQVTM and CDR2 ANQGSEA come from the germline V gene. This CDR3 spans 13 amino acids. CDR3 residues: CSVRASGGNEQFF. In DNA form, the CDR3 reads TGCAGCGTCCGGGCAAGTGGAGGGAATGAGCAGTTCTTC.

Comment on this clonotype: Possible read error: a much larger clone is one base away. The chain carries TRBV6-1 and TRBJ2-1; 8 bases map to TRBD2. The CDR3 totals 17 residues. The germline V gene encodes CDR1 MNHNS and CDR2 SASEGT. CDR3 DNA: TGTGCCAGCAGTAGACCCTTAAGGGCGGGGGGTAGCGATGAGCGGTTCTTC. It specifies CASSRPLRAGGSDERFF.

The chain joins TRBV7-2 to TRBJ1-2, with 8 bases fitting TRBD1. This CDR3 has 15 amino acids. V trimming: 3 bases; J trimming: 4 bases; junction bases outside the gene matches: 7. Germline-derived CDR1 and CDR2 are SGHTA and FQGNSA. CDR3 region: CASSFRTGQSYGYTF. DNA of the CDR3: TGTGCCAGCAGCTTTCGGACAGGGCAAAGCTATGGCTACACCTTC.

This clonotype was counted at least ten times. The chain couples TRBV5-4 to TRBJ2-2, with TRBD1 identical over 7 bases. The trim removed 9 bases at V and 2 bases at J, leaving 4 bases unmatched. The germline CDR1 and CDR2 sequences are SGHNT and YYREEE (reference sequence). This CDR3 comprises 13 residues. The CDR3 loop reads CATGTANTGELFF. In DNA, the CDR3 is TGTGCCACCGGGACAGCTAACACCGGGGAGCTGTTTTTT.

This clonotype was seen at least ten times. The chain employs TRBV7-8 and TRBJ1-2; 9 positions agree with TRBD1. With 3 bases clipped from V and 5 bases from J, the junction kept 7 bases outside the gene matches. The CDR3 length is 15 residues. Germline V gene data show CDR1 as SGHVS and CDR2 as FQNEAQ. CDR3 loop: CASSFGTGLGYGYTF. In DNA form, the CDR3 reads TGTGCCAGCAGCTTTGGGACAGGGTTAGGGTATGGCTACACCTTC.

This clonotype has a count of ten or more. V is TRBV20-1 and J is TRBJ1-5, with TRBD1 matching over 10 bases. Germline values: CDR1 DFQATT, CDR2 SNEGSKA (reference sequence). This CDR3 is built from 16 residues. J gave up 3 bases and V 5 bases, and 10 bases lay outside the gene matches. DNA of the CDR3: TGCAGTGCTCTCACGGGACAGGGGAAGGCCAATCAGCCCCAGCATTTT. Its translation: CSALTGQGKANQPQHF.

This clonotype was counted at least ten times. This chain links TRBV6-6 with TRBJ1-6; D gene uncertain. The CDR3 is 12 residues long. Per the germline V gene, CDR1 is MNHNY and CDR2 is SVGAGI (reference sequence). Trimming took off 7 bases at V and 4 bases at J, with 5 bases between the two ends. In DNA, the CDR3 is TGTGCCAGCACAGGTTATAATTCACCCCTCCACTTT. Protein: CASTGYNSPLHF.

The sample holds many counts of this clonotype. This sequence joins TRBV7-2 and TRBJ1-1, with 8 bases that match TRBD1. V lost 4 bases to trimming and J lost 4 bases; unmatched junction nucleotides: 11. Germline CDR1 is SGHTA and CDR2 is FQGNSA. The CDR3 is 16 amino acids. CDR3 protein: CASSSDRVSAGTEAFF. CDR3 bases: TGTGCCAGCAGCTCGGACAGGGTGAGTGCAGGCACTGAAGCTTTCTTT.

This clonotype was observed many times. The V gene is TRBV29-1, the J gene TRBJ2-7; 7 positions match TRBD1. CDR3 length: 15 residues. V was pared by 2 bases and J by 0 bases, with 7 bases of the junction left unmatched. Germline-derived CDR1 and CDR2 are SQVTM and ANQGSEA. CDR3 bases: TGCAGCGTTGAAAGTAGGGACAGAACCTCCTACGAGCAGTACTTC. Encoded protein: CSVESRDRTSYEQYF.

This clonotype was detected ten times or more. V usage is TRBV7-9 and J usage is TRBJ2-3, with 13 positions matching TRBD2. Germline CDR1 and CDR2: SEHNR and FQNEAQ (reference sequence). Trimming at V came to 4 bases and at J to 5 bases, leaving 3 bases not matched to a gene. The CDR3 has 15 residues. CDR3 in amino acids: CASSWTSGGKDTQYF. The CDR3 DNA follows: TGTGCCAGCAGCTGGACTAGCGGGGGTAAAGATACGCAGTATTTT. Together with reference TRBV7-9 and TRBJ2-3, the CDR3 gives the full variable domain: DTGVSQNPRHKITKRGQNVTFRCDPISEHNRLYWYRQTLGQGPEFLTYFQNEAQLEKSRLLSDRFSAERPKGSFSTLEIQRTEQGDSAMYLCASSWTSGGKDTQYFGPGTRLTVL.

This clonotype was counted a few times. The CDR3 protein is CASRSTPDNEKLFF. The CDR3 DNA follows: TGTGCCAGCAGATCGACACCGGATAATGAAAAACTGTTTTTT. The chain combines TRBV7-2 with TRBJ1-4; no definite D call. The germline V gene encodes CDR1 SGHTA and CDR2 FQGNSA. V was clipped by 6 bases and J by 4 bases, with 12 bases between them. The CDR3 has 14 amino acids.

In regard to this clonotype: The junction and the germline gene differ at one end; a read error may be behind it. The chain has TRBV19 and TRBJ1-1; TRBD1 is a possible D gene (6 bases). The CDR3 runs to 15 residues. CDR1 is LNHDA and CDR2 is SQIVND in the germline V gene (reference sequence). The DNA for the CDR3 is TGTGCCAGTAGTGTAGACGGACAGCTGAACACTGAAGCTTTCTTT. Amino acids: CASSVDGQLNTEAFF.

This clonotype has at least ten counts. This sequence joins TRBV6-1 and TRBJ2-7, with D possibly being TRBD1 or TRBD2 (6 bases each). The CDR3 runs 15 residues. V shed 5 bases and J shed 1 base, with 15 bases lying between them. Germline V lookup: CDR1 MNHNS, CDR2 SASEGT. CDR3 in DNA: TGTGCCAGCAGTACTGTCTCGGGGGCATCCTACGAGCAGTACTTC. Translated: CASSTVSGASYEQYF.

The chain employs TRBV5-1 and TRBJ2-6; D ambiguous. The CDR3 spans 14 residues. V dropped 4 bases and J dropped 3 bases, with 8 bases sitting between them. CDR1 is SGHRS, CDR2 YFSETQ, per germline. CDR3 coding DNA: TGCGCCAGCAGCCCGGGTCTTGGGGCCAACGTCCTGACTTTC. Residues: CASSPGLGANVLTF.

Many counts were recorded for this clonotype. The chain employs TRBV24-1 and TRBJ2-7; 9 positions match TRBD1. V dropped 6 bases and J dropped 1; count of bases not matched to a gene: 6. This CDR3 spans 15 amino acids. Germline loops: CDR1 KGHDR, CDR2 SFDVKD. The CDR3 loop reads CATSSQGADSYEQYF. CDR3 bases: TGTGCCACCAGTTCACAGGGGGCGGATTCCTACGAGCAGTACTTC.

J is TRBJ1-2 and V is TRBV3-1; D unresolved. The V end lost 0 bases, the J end lost 8 bases, and 19 bases lay between the germline ends. Germline loops: CDR1 LGHDT, CDR2 YNNKEL (reference sequence). CDR3 size: 16 residues. The CDR3 here is CASSQDLGSLYGGYTF. The DNA for the CDR3 is TGTGCCAGCAGCCAAGATTTGGGGTCTCTTTATGGAGGCTACACCTTC.

This clonotype was observed many times. V is TRBV29-1 and J is TRBJ1-2; D perhaps matches TRBD1 (5 bases). Germline lookup yields CDR1 SQVTM and CDR2 ANQGSEA. The CDR3 is made up of 15 amino acids. Trimming removed 6 bases from V and 4 bases from J, with 21 bases in between. CDR3: CSVGAAGQGSYGYTF. The CDR3, as DNA: TGCAGCGTCGGGGCGGCAGGGCAGGGCTCCTATGGCTACACCTTC.

This sequence joins TRBV27 and TRBJ1-1, with 7 bases identical to TRBD1. The CDR3 is made up of 14 amino acids. Germline V gene lookup returns CDR1 MNHEY and CDR2 SMNVEV (reference sequence). Trimming at V came to 6 bases and at J to 4 bases, leaving 8 bases not matched to a gene. This CDR3 is CASRRDRVITEAFF. The CDR3, as DNA: TGTGCCAGCAGAAGAGACAGGGTCATCACTGAAGCTTTCTTT.